One and the same sample provided the 26 T cell receptor beta chains below, sequenced in a study of shared clonotypes between healthy human individuals. Some clones are missing from TCRdb's copy, which holds only in-frame ones; the method was immunoSEQ multiplex PCR. This table holds 550,000 to 850,000 clones, about two thirds found once. The specimen sequenced was memory CD4+ T cells sorted from blood. Subset: CD45RA-negative fraction. The receptors were sampled from a woman aged 30 to 39 in good health.

The CDR3 loop is CASSLTRTGNEQFF. CDR3 nucleotides: TGTGCCAGCAGCTTAACGAGGACTGGGAATGAGCAGTTCTTC. The gene calls are TRBV7-3 and TRBJ2-1; possibly TRBD2 for D (5 bases). This CDR3 has 14 amino acids. From germline, CDR1 is SGHTA and CDR2 FQGTGA. Trimming cost V 0 bases and J 7 bases, with 10 bases left between them.

V usage is TRBV7-9 and J usage is TRBJ1-2; 7 bases are a match to TRBD1. Germline trimming cut 7 bases from V and 3 bases from J; bases unmatched to any gene: 8. The length of the CDR3 is 14 residues. Looked up from germline, CDR1 is SEHNR and CDR2 is FQNEAQ (reference sequence). CDR3 residues: CASTRPGQHYGYTF. CDR3 in DNA: TGTGCCAGCACGCGACCGGGACAGCACTATGGCTACACCTTC. Using reference TRBV7-9 and TRBJ1-2 for the parts outside the CDR3, the full variable domain is DTGVSQNPRHKITKRGQNVTFRCDPISEHNRLYWYRQTLGQGPEFLTYFQNEAQLEKSRLLSDRFSAERPKGSFSTLEIQRTEQGDSAMYLCASTRPGQHYGYTFGSGTRLTVV.

This clone appeared many times. V usage is TRBV19 and J usage is TRBJ1-2; the D is unclear. Trimming removed 7 bases at V and 3 bases at J, with 15 bases between. This CDR3 is 14 amino acids long. The V gene's germline CDR1 is LNHDA and CDR2 SQIVND (reference sequence). The CDR3 region has the DNA TGTGCCAGTACCCTAGGCGGCATGGACTATGGCTACACCTTC. Residues: CASTLGGMDYGYTF.

This clone was observed a single time. The chain links TRBV7-3 to TRBJ2-2, with D uncertain. Germline loops: CDR1 SGHTA, CDR2 FQGTGA. V gave up 2 bases and J gave up 0 bases, with 7 bases separating them. This CDR3 is built from 15 residues. The CDR3: CASSLDGPNTGELFF. The DNA for the CDR3 is TGTGCCAGCAGCTTAGACGGGCCGAACACCGGGGAGCTGTTTTTT.

V usage is TRBV30 and J usage is TRBJ2-5, with a tentative D call TRBD2 (6 bases). CDR1 is GTSNPN, CDR2 SVGIG, per germline (reference sequence). Trimming took 0 bases from V and 4 from J, leaving 12 bases between them. This CDR3 spans 14 amino acids. CDR3 in DNA: TGTGCCTGGAGTGTATTTGGTAGCGGAGAGACCCAGTACTTC. Protein sequence: CAWSVFGSGETQYF.

This clone was found a few times. The V call is TRBV18, the J call TRBJ2-3; D is undetermined. V was pared by 3 bases and J by 2 bases, with 12 bases between. The CDR3 consists of 15 residues. Germline CDR1 is KGHSH and CDR2 is LQKENI. The CDR3 spells CASSPGKTPTDTQYF. The CDR3 region has the DNA TGTGCCAGCTCACCGGGCAAAACCCCCACAGATACGCAGTATTTT.

This clone was found once. The chain is built from TRBV2 and TRBJ2-1; 10 bases are a match to TRBD2. J was trimmed by 2 bases and V by 3 bases; bases with no gene match: 4. The CDR3 sequence is 16 residues long. The germline V gene has CDR1 SNHLY and CDR2 FYNNEI. The CDR3 loop is CASSETGLAAYNEQFF. The DNA of the CDR3 is TGTGCCAGCAGTGAGACCGGACTAGCGGCCTACAATGAGCAGTTCTTC.

This clone appeared a few times. The V call is TRBV27, the J call TRBJ1-2, with 7 bases lining up with TRBD1. The length of the CDR3 is 13 residues. Germline V gives CDR1 MNHEY, CDR2 SMNVEV (reference sequence). The V segment lost 10 bases and the J segment 6 bases; nucleotides outside the gene matches: 11. CDR3 region: CATKDRARNGYTF. CDR3 nucleotides: TGTGCCACCAAAGACAGGGCCAGGAATGGCTACACCTTC.

This clone came up a few times. The rearrangement uses TRBV7-2 and TRBJ1-3; maybe TRBD1 (6 bases). The CDR3 has 17 amino acids. Per germline, CDR1 SGHTA and CDR2 FQGNSA. V was cut by 2 bases and J by 0 bases, with 14 bases left in between. CDR3 in amino acids: CASSLLSTGYSGNTIYF. The CDR3 DNA reads as TGTGCCAGCAGCTTACTTTCTACAGGGTACTCTGGAAACACCATATATTTT. Full variable domain (missing parts from reference TRBV7-2 and TRBJ1-3): GAGVSQSPSNKVTEKGKDVELRCDPISGHTALYWYRQSLGQGLEFLIYFQGNSAPDKSGLPSDRFSAERTGGSVSTLTIQRTQQEDSAVYLCASSLLSTGYSGNTIYFGEGSWLTVV.

This clone was observed once. This chain's CDR3 is CASSEQVFGEQYF. The CDR3 DNA follows: TGTGCCAGCAGTGAACAGGTTTTTGGCGAGCAGTACTTC. The chain uses TRBV25-1 and TRBJ2-7; D not resolved. Germline-derived CDR1 and CDR2 are MGHDK and SYGVNS. The CDR3 is made up of 13 amino acids. Trimming left V 2 bases short and J 6 bases short, with 11 bases between.

The chain uses TRBV7-9 and TRBJ1-1; no clear D gene. Trimming shortened V by 5 bases and J by 1 base, and 8 bases separated the two germline ends. The CDR3 loop spans 13 amino acids. Germline V gene sequence: CDR1 SEHNR, CDR2 FQNEAQ (reference sequence). DNA for the CDR3: TGTGCCAGCAGCCCAATACCGAACACTGAAGCTTTCTTT. Amino acid sequence: CASSPIPNTEAFF.

The chain's CDR3 is CASGPQGASYNEQFF. The CDR3, as DNA: TGTGCTAGTGGTCCACAGGGGGCCTCCTACAATGAGCAGTTCTTC. V gene TRBV12-5 combines with J gene TRBJ2-1; 9 nucleotides agree with TRBD1. This CDR3 contains 15 residues. The V gene end was trimmed by 5 bases and the J gene end by 0 bases; junction bases not matched to a gene: 2. CDR1 is LGHNT and CDR2 is FRNRAP in the germline V gene.

This chain uses TRBV27 with TRBJ2-7; weak D call: TRBD2 (6 bases). CDR3 size: 15 residues. V shed 3 bases and J shed 2 bases, with 14 bases lying between them. The V gene's germline CDR1 is MNHEY and CDR2 SMNVEV (reference sequence). The CDR3 region is CASSFSGADPYEQYF. Here the CDR3 DNA reads TGTGCCAGCAGTTTTTCGGGAGCGGACCCCTACGAGCAGTACTTC.

The V and J genes are TRBV4-2 and TRBJ2-2; 8 nucleotides align to TRBD1. V gave up 5 bases and J gave up 4 bases; unmatched junction bases: 9. Germline V gives CDR1 LGHNA, CDR2 YNFKEQ. The CDR3 runs to 16 residues. The CDR3 sequence: CASSLAGQGGTGELFF. The CDR3 region has the DNA TGTGCCAGCAGCTTGGCCGGACAGGGTGGCACCGGGGAGCTGTTTTTT.

The chain joins TRBV19 to TRBJ1-2; 10 bases line up with TRBD1. Per the germline V gene, CDR1 is LNHDA and CDR2 is SQIVND (reference sequence). The V segment lost 7 bases and the J segment 3 bases; nucleotides outside the gene matches: 8. The CDR3 covers 15 residues. The CDR3 region is CASNPDRGIYYGYTF. CDR3 DNA: TGTGCCAGTAATCCGGACAGGGGGATTTACTATGGCTACACCTTC.

In its sample, this clone was seen a few times. V gene TRBV11-2 combines with J gene TRBJ2-7; D tentatively reads TRBD1 or TRBD2 (6 bases each). Per germline, CDR1 SGHAT and CDR2 FQNNGV. The CDR3 contains 14 residues. Trimming took off 5 bases at V and 1 base at J, with 12 bases between the two ends. CDR3 sequence: CASSGGLASYEQYF. The CDR3 DNA follows: TGTGCCAGCAGCGGGGGGCTAGCGTCCTACGAGCAGTACTTC. The whole variable domain, remainder taken from reference TRBV11-2 and TRBJ2-7, is EAGVAQSPRYKIIEKRQSVAFWCNPISGHATLYWYQQILGQGPKLLIQFQNNGVVDDSQLPKDRFSAERLKGVDSTLKIQPAKLEDSAVYLCASSGGLASYEQYFGPGTRLTVT.

V is TRBV7-2 and J is TRBJ2-1, with 7 bases aligning to TRBD2. This CDR3 contains 16 residues. The J segment lost 0 bases and the V segment lost 1 base, leaving 3 bases of the junction unmatched. In germline, CDR1 is SGHTA, CDR2 FQGNSA. The CDR3 reads CASSLEGGSSYNEQFF. The CDR3 nucleotides read TGTGCCAGCAGCTTAGAGGGCGGGAGCTCCTACAATGAGCAGTTCTTC.

This rearrangement joins TRBV5-1 to TRBJ2-2, with 11 bases aligning to TRBD1. The CDR3 length is 16 residues. V lost 5 bases, J lost 7 bases, and 10 bases stayed unmatched. Germline lookup yields CDR1 SGHRS and CDR2 YFSETQ. CDR3 residues: CASRTGTGGFGGELFF. DNA for the CDR3: TGCGCCAGCAGGACCGGGACAGGGGGTTTCGGCGGGGAGCTGTTTTTT. The variable domain in full, with the rest retrieved from reference TRBV5-1 and TRBJ2-2, is KAGVTQTPRYLIKTRGQQVTLSCSPISGHRSVSWYQQTPGQGLQFLFEYFSETQRNKGNFPGRFSGRQFSNSRSEMNVSTLELGDSALYLCASRTGTGGFGGELFFGEGSRLTVL.

The chain employs TRBV5-1 and TRBJ2-1; D is uncertain. The CDR3 runs to 15 residues. Germline V gene lookup returns CDR1 SGHRS and CDR2 YFSETQ. Trimming left V 0 bases short and J 4 bases short, with 11 bases between. This CDR3 is CASSLGYGFYNEQFF. The CDR3, as DNA: TGCGCCAGCAGCTTGGGGTACGGCTTTTACAATGAGCAGTTCTTC.

On this clone: The sample has other DNA sequences that encode this CDR3 too. The chain uses TRBV5-1 and TRBJ2-1, with no clear D. The germline CDR1 and CDR2 sequences are SGHRS and YFSETQ. The CDR3 covers 15 residues. V lost 2 bases and J 0 bases, leaving 9 bases between the germline ends. The CDR3 region has the DNA TGCGCCAGCAGCTTACGTCTAGTCTCCTACAATGAGCAGTTCTTC. This encodes CASSLRLVSYNEQFF.

This clone appeared a single time. V and J are TRBV11-3 and TRBJ1-1, with D unclear. Germline V gene lookup returns CDR1 SGHNT and CDR2 YENEEA. V was shortened by 5 bases and J by 5 bases, with 15 bases between the two germline ends. There are 14 residues in the CDR3. CDR3 DNA sequence: TGTGCCAGCAGCCCCTCGACGCGGGGTACTGAAGCTTTCTTT. It encodes CASSPSTRGTEAFF.

This chain joins TRBV6-6 and TRBJ1-5; TRBD1 is a possible D gene (6 bases). CDR1 and CDR2 from the germline V gene are MNHNY and SVGAGI (reference sequence). The CDR3 totals 15 residues. The V end lost 0 bases, the J end lost 5 bases, and 11 bases lay between the germline ends. CDR3 region: CASSYSRGTHQPQHF. The CDR3 DNA follows: TGTGCCAGCAGTTACTCAAGGGGGACTCATCAGCCCCAGCATTTT.

The chain employs TRBV7-6 and TRBJ2-5; TRBD1 is a possible D gene (5 bases). Germline CDR1 SGHVS, CDR2 FNYEAQ. The V end lost 1 base, the J end lost 4 bases, and 16 bases lay between the germline ends. CDR3 length equals 16 residues. The DNA for the CDR3 is TGTGCCAGCAGCTTAGTTCCTCAAGGGGTTGGAGAGACCCAGTACTTC. It encodes CASSLVPQGVGETQYF.

The chain uses TRBV18 and TRBJ2-7, with D unresolved. V dropped 8 bases and J dropped 0 bases, with 14 bases sitting between them. Germline CDR1 is KGHSH and CDR2 is LQKENI. This CDR3 comprises 14 residues. In DNA, the CDR3 is TGTGCCAGCAGACTCGAATGGGGCTCCTACGAGCAGTACTTC. Translated, it gives CASRLEWGSYEQYF.

CDR3 nucleotides: TGTGCCAGCAGCTTCCCCGTGCAGTTCTTC. Protein: CASSFPVQFF. V and J are TRBV7-9 and TRBJ2-1, with D unresolved. V was pared by 3 bases and J by 12 bases, with 6 bases between. This CDR3 comprises 10 residues. Germline V gene sequence: CDR1 SEHNR, CDR2 FQNEAQ (reference sequence).

V gene TRBV9 combines with J gene TRBJ1-3; D is undetermined. Trimming stripped 3 bases from V and 0 bases from J, with 10 bases between. The CDR3 spans 15 residues. The germline V gene has CDR1 SGDLS and CDR2 YYNGEE. The CDR3 region has the DNA TGTGCCAGCAGCGCCCTGCCGAACTCTGGAAACACCATATATTTT. It encodes CASSALPNSGNTIYF. The full variable domain, its missing parts supplied by reference TRBV9 and TRBJ1-3, is DSGVTQTPKHLITATGQRVTLRCSPRSGDLSVYWYQQSLDQGLQFLIQYYNGEERAKGNILERFSAQQFPDLHSELNLSSLELGDSALYFCASSALPNSGNTIYFGEGSWLTVV.